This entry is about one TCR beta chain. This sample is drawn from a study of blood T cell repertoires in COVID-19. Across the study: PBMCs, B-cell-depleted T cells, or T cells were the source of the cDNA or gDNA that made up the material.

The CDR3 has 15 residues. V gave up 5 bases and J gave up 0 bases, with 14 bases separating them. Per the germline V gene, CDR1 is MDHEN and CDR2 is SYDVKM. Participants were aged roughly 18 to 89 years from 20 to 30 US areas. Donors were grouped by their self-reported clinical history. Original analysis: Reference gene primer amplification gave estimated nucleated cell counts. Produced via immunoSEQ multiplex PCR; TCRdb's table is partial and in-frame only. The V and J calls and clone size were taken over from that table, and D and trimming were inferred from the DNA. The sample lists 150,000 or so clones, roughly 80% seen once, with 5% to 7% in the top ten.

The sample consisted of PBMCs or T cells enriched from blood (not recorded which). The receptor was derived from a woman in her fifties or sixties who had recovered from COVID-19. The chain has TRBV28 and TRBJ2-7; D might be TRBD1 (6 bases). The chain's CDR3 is CASSVPGALSYEQYF. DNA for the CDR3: TGTGCCAGCAGTGTGCCAGGGGCACTCTCCTACGAGCAGTACTTC.